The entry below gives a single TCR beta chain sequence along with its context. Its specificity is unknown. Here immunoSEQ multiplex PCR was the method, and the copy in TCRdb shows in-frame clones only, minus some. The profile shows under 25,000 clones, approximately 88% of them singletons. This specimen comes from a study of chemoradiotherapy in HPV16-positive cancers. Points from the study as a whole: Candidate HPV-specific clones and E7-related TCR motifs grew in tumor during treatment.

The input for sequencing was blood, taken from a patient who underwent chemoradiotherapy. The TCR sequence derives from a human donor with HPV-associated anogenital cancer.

CDR3 region: CASRGRTSSGYTF. CDR3 sequence (DNA): TGTGCCAGCAGGGGCAGGACCTCAAGTGGCTACACCTTC. V usage is TRBV6-5 and J usage is TRBJ1-2; no clear D. Germline-derived CDR1 and CDR2 are MNHEY and SVGAGI. The CDR3 sequence is 13 residues long. The V and J ends lost 6 bases and 7 bases respectively, with 15 bases between them.